This TCR beta chain was identified in a study of blood T cell repertoires in COVID-19. The overall study: The samples span acute and convalescent COVID-19 from the United States, Italy and Spain. Sample material is recorded as cDNA or gDNA derived from T cells, B-cell-depleted T cells, or PBMCs.

The CDR3 has 14 amino acids. Looked up from germline, CDR1 is ENHRY and CDR2 is SYGVKD. The V segment lost 5 bases and the J segment 3 bases; nucleotides outside the gene matches: 2. In the authors' methods: Cell counts per sample came from amplifying reference gene primers. The repertoire was sequenced with immunoSEQ multiplex PCR; TCRdb's copy has only in-frame clones and lacks some. V and J calls and clone size are as listed in that table; D and trimming were resolved from the DNA. The table shows 160,000 or so clones, with over 70% occurring only once. Sequencing was carried out using peripheral blood. This chain uses TRBV10-3 with TRBJ2-7; TRBD2 matches 12 bases. The TCR sequence derives from a man aged 55 to 70 with acute or convalescent COVID-19. The CDR3 sequence: CAISKTSGSYEQYF. The CDR3 coding sequence is TGTGCCATCAGTAAGACTAGCGGGAGCTACGAGCAGTACTTC.